A single TCR beta chain is shown here with its context. Its antigen remains unidentified. It was with 60 Vbeta and 13 Jbeta primers that the PCR ran. TCRdb keeps only in-frame clones here, not all; method: immunoSEQ multiplex PCR. The sample lists tens of thousands of clones; 65% to 70% were seen once. This specimen comes from a study of cytomegalovirus exposure and HLA in healthy donors. Study in general: A previous analysis identified more than 100 million unique TCR beta sequences derived from roughly 180 million T cells. Study results and caveats: Other equally common chains were less clonally expanded than HLA-associated TCR beta chains, a later analysis showed.

Sequencing was done on a sample of PBMCs. The TCR was taken from a male donor in good health and CMV-seropositive.

CDR3 amino acids: CASSQDVGHNTGELFF. The CDR3 DNA follows: TGTGCCAGCAGCCAAGACGTGGGGCACAACACCGGGGAGCTGTTTTTT. The rearrangement joins TRBV14 to TRBJ2-2, with D maybe TRBD1 (5 bases). Deletions cut 0 bases from V and 2 bases from J, with 10 bases between. Germline V lookup: CDR1 SGHDN, CDR2 FVKESK. This CDR3 region has 16 residues.